Listed below are T cell receptor beta chains from one sample, sequenced in a study of cytomegalovirus exposure and HLA in healthy donors. Clones were read by immunoSEQ multiplex PCR, and TCRdb kept only the in-frame ones, dropping some. Found here are approximately 140,000 clones, approximately 80% of them singletons; the top ten hold 1.5%. Source material: PBMCs. These receptors were taken from a woman in her late teens or twenties in good health and CMV-seronegative. Each CDR3 is given with its conserved first and last residue. A D gene is named only where the DNA matches it firmly. Expanded clones get a size class; other rows say once, few or many, or leave the size out.

size: once; D: NA; J: TRBJ1-4; V: TRBV7-9; DNA: TGTGCCAGCAGCCCGGGGGGGAAGGGCGAAAAACTGTTTTTT; CDR3: CASSPGGKGEKLFF
size: NA; D: NA; J: TRBJ2-5; V: TRBV12-5; DNA: TGTGCTAGTACGACGGCCCCAGGGCACCAAGAGACCCAGTACTTC; CDR3: CASTTAPGHQETQYF
size: once; D: NA; J: TRBJ2-7; V: TRBV5-4; DNA: TGTGCCAGCAGCGAGGGTAGAAACGAGCAGTACTTC; CDR3: CASSEGRNEQYF
size: NA; D: NA; J: TRBJ1-4; V: TRBV19; DNA: TGTGCCAGTGGCCCGTTAGGGGAGGGTGAAAAACTGTTTTTT; CDR3: CASGPLGEGEKLFF
size: NA; D: TRBD2; J: TRBJ2-1; V: TRBV12-5; DNA: TGTGCTAGTAAGCGGGAGTCGGACTACAATGAGCAGTTCTTC; CDR3: CASKRESDYNEQFF
size: NA; D: NA; J: TRBJ2-3; V: TRBV29-1; DNA: TGCAGCGTTGGTTCGAACGGTCCAGATACGCAGTATTTT; CDR3: CSVGSNGPDTQYF
size: NA; D: NA; J: TRBJ1-2; V: TRBV2; DNA: TGTGCCAGCAGTGACAGGGCCCCTTATGGCTACACCTTC; CDR3: CASSDRAPYGYTF
size: NA; D: TRBD1; J: TRBJ1-2; V: TRBV19; DNA: TGTGCCAGTAGTACGGGGACAGGGGGCGTCTATGGCTACACCTTC; CDR3: CASSTGTGGVYGYTF
size: NA; D: NA; J: TRBJ2-2; V: TRBV30; DNA: TGTGCCTGGAGAACGGGGAGTCTGGCCGGGGAGCTGTTTTTT; CDR3: CAWRTGSLAGELFF
size: once; D: TRBD1; J: TRBJ2-3; V: TRBV6-6; DNA: TGTGCCTCGGGACAGACGACAGATACGCAGTATTTT; CDR3: CASGQTTDTQYF
size: few; D: NA; J: TRBJ1-5; V: TRBV5-1; DNA: TGCGCCAGCAGCTTCGACAGCACTAATCAGCCCCAGCATTTT; CDR3: CASSFDSTNQPQHF
size: NA; D: NA; J: TRBJ1-2; V: TRBV4-1; DNA: TGCGCCAGCAGCCGCGGGGGGAATGGTGGCTACACCTTC; CDR3: CASSRGGNGGYTF
size: NA; D: TRBD2; J: TRBJ2-7; V: TRBV7-2; DNA: TGTGCCAGCAGTCTTAGCGGGAGGATTCGTGAGCAGTACTTC; CDR3: CASSLSGRIREQYF
size: NA; D: TRBD2; J: TRBJ2-7; V: TRBV5-4; DNA: TGTGCCAGCAGCTCCGGGACTAGCATTTCCTACGAGCAGTACTTC; CDR3: CASSSGTSISYEQYF
size: NA; D: NA; J: TRBJ1-1; V: TRBV6-6; DNA: TGTGCCAGCACTCAGAACCCCAACACTGAAGCTTTCTTT; CDR3: CASTQNPNTEAFF
size: NA; D: NA; J: TRBJ1-2; V: TRBV19; DNA: TGTGCCAGTAGACGGGAAGAAAACTATGGCTACACCTTC; CDR3: CASRREENYGYTF
size: NA; D: NA; J: TRBJ2-3; V: TRBV5-4; DNA: TGTGCCAGCAGCCGGACTCAGCTAGACACAGATACGCAGTATTTT; CDR3: CASSRTQLDTDTQYF
size: NA; D: TRBD1; J: TRBJ2-2; V: TRBV10-3; DNA: TGTGCCATCAGTGTAACCGGGACAGGGGAGACCGGGGAGCTGTTTTTT; CDR3: CAISVTGTGETGELFF
size: few; D: TRBD2; J: TRBJ2-2; V: TRBV6-1; DNA: TGTGCCAGCAGTGAACCGGGACTAGCGGGAGGTCGGACCGGGGAGCTGTTTTTT; CDR3: CASSEPGLAGGRTGELFF
size: NA; D: NA; J: TRBJ2-6; V: TRBV18; DNA: TGTGCCAGCTCGCTTGGAGTGAGGTCTGGGGCCAACGTCCTGACTTTC; CDR3: CASSLGVRSGANVLTF
size: NA; D: NA; J: TRBJ2-7; V: TRBV19; DNA: TGTGCCAGTAGTCAGCAGGGTGGCGACGAGCAGTACTTC; CDR3: CASSQQGGDEQYF
size: NA; D: NA; J: TRBJ1-5; V: TRBV10-3; DNA: TGTGCCATCAGTGAGTCCCGTAATCAGCCCCAGCATTTT; CDR3: CAISESRNQPQHF
size: NA; D: NA; J: TRBJ1-1; V: TRBV7-8; DNA: TGTGCCAGCAGCTTACTCGGGGAAGCTTTCTTT; CDR3: CASSLLGEAFF
size: NA; D: NA; J: TRBJ2-2; V: TRBV10-2; DNA: TGCGCCAGCACCCCCCCCGCGGACAGCACCGGGGAGCTGTTTTTT; CDR3: CASTPPADSTGELFF
size: NA; D: NA; J: TRBJ2-1; V: TRBV29-1; DNA: TGCAGCGTTGTGCACAGTCATTACAATGAGCAGTTCTTC; CDR3: CSVVHSHYNEQFF
size: NA; D: NA; J: TRBJ1-5; V: TRBV15; DNA: TGTGCCACCAGCAGAGCTACAGAATTCGGTCAGCCCCAGCATTTT; CDR3: CATSRATEFGQPQHF
size: NA; D: NA; J: TRBJ1-5; V: TRBV5-6; DNA: TGTGCCAGCAGCTTCAACCAGGGAGGTCAGCCCCAGCATTTT; CDR3: CASSFNQGGQPQHF
size: few; D: TRBD2; J: TRBJ2-2; V: TRBV25-1; DNA: TGTGCCAGCAGTGGTAGCGGGACTACCGGGGAGCTGTTTTTT; CDR3: CASSGSGTTGELFF
size: NA; D: NA; J: TRBJ2-4; V: TRBV18; DNA: TGTGCCAGCTCACCCAGGGGAGCCAAAAACATTCAGTACTTC; CDR3: CASSPRGAKNIQYF
size: few; D: NA; J: TRBJ1-5; V: TRBV5-6; DNA: TGTGCCAGCAGCTTGGCAGGGAATCAGCCCCAGCATTTT; CDR3: CASSLAGNQPQHF
size: NA; D: NA; J: TRBJ2-5; V: TRBV27; DNA: TGTGCCAGCAGTGAAAACAGGGGACTCCGGAAGACCCAGTACTTC; CDR3: CASSENRGLRKTQYF
size: NA; D: TRBD1; J: TRBJ2-1; V: TRBV7-7; DNA: TGTGCCAGCAGCTTAGACAGGGGGCCCTACAATGAGCAGTTCTTC; CDR3: CASSLDRGPYNEQFF
size: NA; D: TRBD2; J: TRBJ2-7; V: TRBV4-2; DNA: TGTGCCAGCAGCCAAGAGCCAGCGGGAGGTAGAGACTACGAGCAGTACTTC; CDR3: CASSQEPAGGRDYEQYF
size: NA; D: TRBD1; J: TRBJ1-4; V: TRBV2; DNA: TGTGCCAGCAGCTACTTGGGGGGACAGGGGGATGAAAAACTGTTTTTT; CDR3: CASSYLGGQGDEKLFF
size: NA; D: TRBD1; J: TRBJ1-1; V: TRBV2; DNA: TGTGCCAGCAGCGCGGAAGACAGGGTTGCTTTCTTT; CDR3: CASSAEDRVAFF
size: NA; D: TRBD1; J: TRBJ2-3; V: TRBV29-1; DNA: TGCAGCGAAAGGACAGGGACCACAGATACGCAGTATTTT; CDR3: CSERTGTTDTQYF
size: few; D: TRBD1; J: TRBJ1-2; V: TRBV29-1; DNA: TGCAGCGTTCAGACAGGGGGCCTTGGCTACACCTTC; CDR3: CSVQTGGLGYTF
size: NA; D: NA; J: TRBJ2-3; V: TRBV6-5; DNA: TGTGCCAGCAGTTACACGTCCACAGGTTCAGATACGCAGTATTTT; CDR3: CASSYTSTGSDTQYF
size: NA; D: TRBD1; J: TRBJ1-6; V: TRBV5-4; DNA: TGTGCCAGCAGCTCCGGGACAGGGGGCTTGAATTCACCCCTCCACTTT; CDR3: CASSSGTGGLNSPLHF
size: NA; D: TRBD2; J: TRBJ2-1; V: TRBV7-7; DNA: TGTGCCAGCAGCTTAGGCGGACTAGCCGGTGAGCAGTTCTTC; CDR3: CASSLGGLAGEQFF
size: NA; D: NA; J: TRBJ1-2; V: TRBV7-9; DNA: TGTGCCAGCAGCGAGAACCCGCTGGCTAACTATGGCTACACCTTC; CDR3: CASSENPLANYGYTF
size: NA; D: NA; J: TRBJ2-7; V: TRBV5-4; DNA: TGTGCCAGCAGCTTGGCAGGGGTCCCAGGAGAGCAGTACTTC; CDR3: CASSLAGVPGEQYF
size: NA; D: NA; J: TRBJ1-5; V: TRBV27; DNA: TGTGCCAGCAGCCGCACCCCGCCCGGGACTCACCATAGCAATCAGCCCCAGCATTTT; CDR3: CASSRTPPGTHHSNQPQHF
size: NA; D: NA; J: TRBJ1-1; V: TRBV6-1; DNA: TGTGCCAGCTTAGGACTGAGGAACACTGAAGCTTTCTTT; CDR3: CASLGLRNTEAFF
size: few; D: TRBD1; J: TRBJ2-7; V: TRBV30; DNA: TGTGCCTGGGGGACAGGGGGACCTTACGAGCAGTACTTC; CDR3: CAWGTGGPYEQYF
size: NA; D: NA; J: TRBJ1-2; V: TRBV28; DNA: TGTGCCAGCAGGCGTGCAGGGGATAACTATGGCTACACCTTC; CDR3: CASRRAGDNYGYTF